This record concerns one T cell receptor beta chain sequence. Trimming removed 1 base at V and 4 bases at J, with 3 bases between. CDR3 length: 12 amino acids. Looked up from germline, CDR1 is SGHVS and CDR2 is FQNEAQ. Clones were sequenced by immunoSEQ multiplex PCR, and TCRdb holds only the in-frame ones, with some missing. Of hundreds of thousands of clones in the sample, 95% to 96% are singletons; the top ten hold 0.095% to 0.13%. The sample is drawn from a study of shared clonotypes between healthy human individuals. Study context: CD4 naive cells filled three plates per donor, CD4 memory three, CD8 naive two and CD8 memory one.

Positively selected for CCR7, the CD45RO-negative cells used as naive CD8 cells excluded terminally differentiated effector memory CD45RA+ cells. HIV-negative, healthy adults without recent acute infections or vaccinations were the donors. The chain is built from TRBV7-8 and TRBJ2-3; D is undetermined. The sample consisted of naive CD8+ T cells sorted from blood. This TCR was sampled from a woman aged 25 to 39 in good health. The CDR3 DNA sequence: TGTGCCAGCAGCTTAGTTTCAGATACGCAGTATTTT. It codes for CASSLVSDTQYF. The whole variable domain, filled in from reference TRBV7-8 and TRBJ2-3, reads GAGVSQSPRYKVAKRGQDVALRCDPISGHVSLFWYQQALGQGPEFLTYFQNEAQLDKSGLPSDRFFAERPEGSVSTLKIQRTQQEDSAVYLCASSLVSDTQYFGPGTRLTVL.